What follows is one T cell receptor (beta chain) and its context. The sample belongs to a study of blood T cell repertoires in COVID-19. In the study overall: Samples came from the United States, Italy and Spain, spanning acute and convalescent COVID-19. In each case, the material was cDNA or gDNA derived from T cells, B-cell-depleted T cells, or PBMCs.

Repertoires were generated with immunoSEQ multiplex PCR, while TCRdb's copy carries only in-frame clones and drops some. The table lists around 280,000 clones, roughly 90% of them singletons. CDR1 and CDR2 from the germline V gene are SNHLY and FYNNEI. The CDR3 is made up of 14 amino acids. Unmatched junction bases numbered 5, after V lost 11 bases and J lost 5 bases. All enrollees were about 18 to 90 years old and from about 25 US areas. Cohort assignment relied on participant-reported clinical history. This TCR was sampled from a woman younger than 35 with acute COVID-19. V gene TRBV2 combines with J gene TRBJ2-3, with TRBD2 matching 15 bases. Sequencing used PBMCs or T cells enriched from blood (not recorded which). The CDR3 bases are TGTGCCGGGCTGGGACTAGCGGGAGGAGATACGCAGTATTTT. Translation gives CAGLGLAGGDTQYF. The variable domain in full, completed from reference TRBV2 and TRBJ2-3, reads EPEVTQTPSHQVTQMGQEVILRCVPISNHLYFYWYRQILGQKVEFLVSFYNNEISEKSEIFDDQFSVERPDGSNFTLKIRSTKLEDSAMYFCAGLGLAGGDTQYFGPGTRLTVL.